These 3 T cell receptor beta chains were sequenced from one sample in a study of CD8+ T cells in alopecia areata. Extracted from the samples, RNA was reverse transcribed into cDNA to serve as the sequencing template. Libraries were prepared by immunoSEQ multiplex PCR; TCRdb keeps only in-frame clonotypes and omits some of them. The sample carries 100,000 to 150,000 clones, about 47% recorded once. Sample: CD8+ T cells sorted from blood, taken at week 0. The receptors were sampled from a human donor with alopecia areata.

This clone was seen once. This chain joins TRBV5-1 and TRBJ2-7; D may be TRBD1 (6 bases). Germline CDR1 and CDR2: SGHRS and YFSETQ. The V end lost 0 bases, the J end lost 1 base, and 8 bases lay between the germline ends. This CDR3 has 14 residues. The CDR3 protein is CASSLEDRSYEQYF. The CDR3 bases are TGCGCCAGCAGCTTGGAGGACAGATCCTACGAGCAGTACTTC. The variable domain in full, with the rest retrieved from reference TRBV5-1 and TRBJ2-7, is KAGVTQTPRYLIKTRGQQVTLSCSPISGHRSVSWYQQTPGQGLQFLFEYFSETQRNKGNFPGRFSGRQFSNSRSEMNVSTLELGDSALYLCASSLEDRSYEQYFGPGTRLTVT.

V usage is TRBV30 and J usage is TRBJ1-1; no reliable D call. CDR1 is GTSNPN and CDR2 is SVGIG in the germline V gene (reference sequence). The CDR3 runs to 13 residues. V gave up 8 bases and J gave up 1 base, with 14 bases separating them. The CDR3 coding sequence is TGTGCCGGGCTTGGCAGACCGAACACTGAAGCTTTCTTT. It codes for CAGLGRPNTEAFF.

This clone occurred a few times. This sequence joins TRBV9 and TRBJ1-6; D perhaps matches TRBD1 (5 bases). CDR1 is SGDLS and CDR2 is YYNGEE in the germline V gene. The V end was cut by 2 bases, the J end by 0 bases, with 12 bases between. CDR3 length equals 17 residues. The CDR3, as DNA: TGTGCCAGCAGCGTGGGGACGGCGAGCTCCTATAATTCACCCCTCCACTTT. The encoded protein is CASSVGTASSYNSPLHF.